This T cell receptor (beta chain) was identified during a study of Ad26.COV2.S vaccination and SARS-CoV-2 variants. About the research overall: Of the COV1001 trial arms, the Ad26.COV2.S arm included the donor. Once or twice, 56 days apart, Ad26.COV2.S was delivered intramuscularly.

Treatment given: approximately 18 received Ad26.COV2.S at low or high dose, single or two shots; about five received placebo; per-sample allocation not given. Material that was analyzed had been drawn on day 63 after the first vaccine or placebo injection. Some clones are missing from TCRdb's copy, which holds only in-frame ones; the method was immunoSEQ multiplex PCR. The sample comprises about 350,000 clones, 75% to 90% of which are singletons, and about 11% rests with the top ten. Sequencing used peripheral blood, obtained in a trial of Ad26.COV2.S vaccine versus placebo. This receptor was taken from a person aged 18-60 years who received the Ad26.COV2.S COVID-19 vaccine or a placebo.

The DNA of the CDR3 is TGTGCCAGCAGCCACCAGCGGGCCAGCGGAGGCAGCACAGATACGCAGTATTTT. It translates to CASSHQRASGGSTDTQYF. The chain joins TRBV3-1 (or the pseudogene TRBV3-2) to TRBJ2-3; possible D gene TRBD2, 6 bases. Deletions cut 3 bases from V and 0 bases from J, with 19 bases between. Looked up from germline, CDR1 is LGHDT and CDR2 is YNNKEL (reference sequence). The CDR3 is 18 residues long.